The 30 T cell receptor beta chains below all came from one sample that was sequenced in a study of cytomegalovirus exposure and HLA in healthy donors. The PCR was carried out with 60 Vbeta primers and 13 Jbeta primers. The assay was immunoSEQ multiplex PCR, and TCRdb's table has in-frame clones only and misses some. The data hold around 99,000 clones, with more than 70% observed a single time. The material sequenced was PBMCs. Every receptor here comes from a man aged 25-40 years in good health and CMV-seronegative.

The V and J genes are TRBV10-3 and TRBJ1-5, with D perhaps TRBD1 (6 bases). The CDR3 has 16 residues. V was shortened by 0 bases and J by 3 bases, with 12 bases between the two germline ends. Per germline, CDR1 ENHRY and CDR2 SYGVKD. The CDR3 protein is CAISESNTGFNQPQHF. CDR3 nucleotides: TGTGCCATCAGTGAGTCAAATACAGGGTTCAATCAGCCCCAGCATTTT.

Only a few counts were recorded for this clone. A read error may account for a junction end that differs from germline. The chain employs TRBV7-9 and TRBJ1-2; possible D gene TRBD1, 5 bases. Germline V gives CDR1 SEHNR, CDR2 FQNEAQ (reference sequence). The CDR3 is 13 residues long. CDR3 DNA: TGTTCCAGCAGCTCCAGGGATAACTATGGCTACACCTTC. Translation: CSSSSRDNYGYTF.

The chain combines TRBV7-9 with TRBJ2-3; no clear D. This CDR3 comprises 14 residues. The germline V gene has CDR1 SEHNR and CDR2 FQNEAQ (reference sequence). V was cut by 1 base and J by 5 bases, with 10 bases left in between. CDR3 DNA: TGTGCCAGCAGCTTAGAAAGTCTAGAAGATACGCAGTATTTT. Translation gives CASSLESLEDTQYF.

The rearrangement joins TRBV11-2 to TRBJ2-5, with TRBD2 as a possible D gene (5 bases). V shed 9 bases and J shed 1 base, with 15 bases lying between them. Germline lookup yields CDR1 SGHAT and CDR2 FQNNGV. The CDR3 contains 14 residues. The CDR3 nucleotides read TGTGCCAGTTCAGACTACTTGGGCCAAGAGACCCAGTACTTC. Protein product: CASSDYLGQETQYF.

The V gene is TRBV2, the J gene TRBJ2-5, with 14 positions matching TRBD2. From germline, CDR1 is SNHLY and CDR2 FYNNEI. The CDR3 totals 14 residues. V gave up 8 bases and J gave up 5 bases; unmatched junction bases: 4. In nucleotides, the CDR3 is TGTGCCAGCCGATGGACTAGCGGGGGGGAGACCCAGTACTTC. Its translation is CASRWTSGGETQYF.

The gene calls are TRBV25-1 and TRBJ2-7, with D possibly being TRBD2 (5 bases). This CDR3 spans 13 amino acids. Germline-derived CDR1 and CDR2 are MGHDK and SYGVNS. With 4 bases removed from V and 2 bases from J, the gap between germline ends came to 9 bases. As DNA, the CDR3 is TGTGCCAGCAGTGCGGACTTCACCTACGAGCAGTACTTC. It is translated as CASSADFTYEQYF.

The V and J genes are TRBV5-1 and TRBJ2-7, with 8 bases matching TRBD1. The germline gives CDR1 SGHRS, CDR2 YFSETQ. V shed 4 bases, J shed 5 bases, and the junction held 14 bases outside the gene matches. This CDR3 spans 16 amino acids. This CDR3 is CASSPGTGGVTHEQYF. CDR3 DNA sequence: TGCGCCAGCAGCCCCGGGACAGGCGGAGTTACCCACGAGCAGTACTTC.

V and J are TRBV2 and TRBJ2-1, with 8 bases that match TRBD1. Germline CDR1 reads SNHLY; CDR2 reads FYNNEI. The CDR3 has 16 amino acids. V trimming: 5 bases; J trimming: 0 bases; junction bases outside the gene matches: 6. The CDR3 spells CASSTRGRPSYNEQFF. In DNA form, the CDR3 reads TGTGCCAGCAGTACCAGGGGGCGGCCCTCCTACAATGAGCAGTTCTTC.

The V and J genes are TRBV6-1 and TRBJ1-2; D ambiguous. The CDR3 has 10 residues. The V end was cut by 10 bases, the J end by 4 bases, with 7 bases between. Germline loops: CDR1 MNHNS, CDR2 SASEGT. The CDR3 region is CATGFYGYTF. In DNA, the CDR3 is TGTGCCACGGGGTTCTATGGCTACACCTTC.

This chain joins TRBV5-8 and TRBJ2-5; TRBD2 matches at 8 bases. CDR1 and CDR2 from the germline V gene are SGHTS and YDEGEE. The V segment lost 4 bases and the J segment 7 bases; nucleotides outside the gene matches: 15. This CDR3 comprises 16 residues. The CDR3 DNA reads TGTGCCAGCAGCCCCCCGCGGCTAGCGGGTTTTGCGACCCAGTACTTC. It encodes CASSPPRLAGFATQYF.

This clone was counted once. The chain employs TRBV7-9 and TRBJ2-7; 7 positions match TRBD1. There are 14 residues in the CDR3. The V and J ends lost 1 base and 1 base, in that order; junction bases with no gene match: 1. The germline V gene encodes CDR1 SEHNR and CDR2 FQNEAQ (reference sequence). The CDR3 loop is CASSLGDSSYEQYF. In DNA form, the CDR3 reads TGTGCCAGCAGCTTAGGGGACAGTTCCTACGAGCAGTACTTC.

The CDR3 loop reads CASSLGTSPNEQFF. In nucleotides, the CDR3 is TGCGCCAGCAGCTTGGGTACTAGCCCCAATGAGCAGTTCTTC. The chain has TRBV5-1 and TRBJ2-1; tentative D call: TRBD2 (6 bases). CDR1 and CDR2 (germline): SGHRS, YFSETQ. V lost 0 bases, J lost 6 bases, and 10 bases lay in between. This CDR3 has 14 residues.

This chain uses TRBV7-9 with TRBJ2-1, with 11 bases lining up with TRBD2. V shed 2 bases, J shed 12 bases, and the junction held 12 bases outside the gene matches. The germline CDR1 and CDR2 sequences are SEHNR and FQNEAQ (reference sequence). The CDR3 runs to 16 residues. The DNA for the CDR3 is TGTGCCAGCAGCTTACCCATAGCGGGGGGGTCCTTTGGGCAGTTCTTC. Its protein product is CASSLPIAGGSFGQFF.

This clone was seen more than once but under ten times. The chain joins TRBV25-1 to TRBJ1-2; 10 bases fit TRBD1. J gave up 5 bases and V 5 bases, and 5 bases lay outside the gene matches. The germline V gene encodes CDR1 MGHDK and CDR2 SYGVNS. CDR3 length: 14 residues. CDR3 DNA: TGTGCCAGCAGTAGACAGGGGGCTCAGTATGGCTACACCTTC. The encoded protein is CASSRQGAQYGYTF.

V and J are TRBV4-1 and TRBJ2-7, with 11 nucleotides matching TRBD2. With V trimmed by 0 bases and J by 12 bases, 7 bases remained unmatched. The CDR3 extends over 14 amino acids. In germline, CDR1 is MGHRA, CDR2 YSYEKL. Here the CDR3 reads CASSQDSRLAGRYF. CDR3 coding DNA: TGCGCCAGCAGCCAAGATTCCCGACTAGCGGGAAGGTACTTC.

CDR3 protein: CASKRTGGVDDTEAFF. CDR3 nucleotide sequence: TGCGCCAGCAAGAGGACAGGGGGCGTCGATGACACTGAAGCTTTCTTT. This rearrangement joins TRBV10-2 to TRBJ1-1; 11 nucleotides match TRBD1. The ends lost 7 bases at V and 3 bases at J; junction bases unmatched: 10. There are 16 residues in the CDR3. Germline V gene data show CDR1 as WSHSY and CDR2 as SAAADI.

The chain has TRBV14 and TRBJ1-1; tentative D call: TRBD1 (5 bases). Trimming took off 0 bases at V and 1 base at J, with 6 bases between the two ends. Germline V CDR1 and CDR2: SGHDN, FVKESK. The CDR3 consists of 14 residues. CDR3 sequence (DNA): TGTGCCAGCAGCCAAGAGACAGCGAACACTGAAGCTTTCTTT. Protein: CASSQETANTEAFF. The full variable domain, its missing parts supplied by reference TRBV14 and TRBJ1-1, is EAGVTQFPSHSVIEKGQTVTLRCDPISGHDNLYWYRRVMGKEIKFLLHFVKESKQDESGMPNNRFLAERTGGTYSTLKVQPAELEDSGVYFCASSQETANTEAFFGQGTRLTVV.

The chain is built from TRBV30 and TRBJ1-6, with 7 bases identical to TRBD1. Germline V gene data show CDR1 as GTSNPN and CDR2 as SVGIG (reference sequence). Trimming took 1 base from V and 4 from J; bases not matched to a gene: 7. The CDR3 runs 16 residues. CDR3 protein: CAWSGGQRLYNSPLHF. In DNA, the CDR3 is TGTGCCTGGAGTGGGGGACAGCGTCTTTATAATTCACCCCTCCACTTT.

This clone showed up many times. The rearrangement joins TRBV5-4 to TRBJ2-6; no reliable D call. The germline V gene has CDR1 SGHNT and CDR2 YYREEE (reference sequence). This CDR3 region has 17 residues. The ends were cut back, 2 bases at V and 4 bases at J, with 16 bases in the middle. Here the CDR3 DNA reads TGTGCCAGCAGCTTTCAGGCCCTACCGACGGGGGCCAACGTCCTGACTTTC. Protein: CASSFQALPTGANVLTF. Supplemented by reference TRBV5-4 and TRBJ2-6, the full variable domain reads ETGVTQSPTHLIKTRGQQVTLRCSSQSGHNTVSWYQQALGQGPQFIFQYYREEENGRGNFPPRFSGLQFPNYSSELNVNALELDDSALYLCASSFQALPTGANVLTFGAGSRLTVL.

This clone came up a few times. This chain uses TRBV30 with TRBJ1-2; no definite D call. The CDR3 contains 14 residues. The germline V gene has CDR1 GTSNPN and CDR2 SVGIG (reference sequence). V lost 2 bases and J lost 0, with 10 bases in between. Here the CDR3 DNA reads TGTGCCTGGAGTTTGACCAGGACTAACTATGGCTACACCTTC. Translating it yields CAWSLTRTNYGYTF.

The gene calls are TRBV28 and TRBJ1-2; D gene unclear. The CDR3 is made up of 13 amino acids. Germline values: CDR1 MDHEN, CDR2 SYDVKM. V gave up 2 bases and J gave up 4 bases, with 8 bases separating them. Here the CDR3 reads CASSLPLLYGYTF. DNA for the CDR3: TGTGCCAGCAGTTTACCCCTTCTCTATGGCTACACCTTC.

The CDR3 protein is CASSAGQGTPDGYTF. The DNA for the CDR3 is TGTGCCAGCAGCGCTGGACAGGGGACTCCGGATGGCTACACCTTC. This chain connects TRBV7-2 to TRBJ1-2; the match to TRBD1 covers 9 bases. This CDR3 has 15 residues. The V segment lost 5 bases and the J segment 6 bases; nucleotides outside the gene matches: 10. Germline loops: CDR1 SGHTA, CDR2 FQGNSA.

This clone came up a few times. The CDR3 sequence is CASSQELAGVVDNEQFF. The CDR3 coding sequence is TGTGCCAGCAGCCAAGAACTGGCGGGAGTTGTCGACAATGAGCAGTTCTTC. The chain couples TRBV4-2 to TRBJ2-1, with 7 bases aligning to TRBD2. The junction had 10 bases not matched to a gene; V was cut back by 0 bases and J by 5 bases. Germline loops: CDR1 LGHNA, CDR2 YNFKEQ. The CDR3 is 17 residues long.

This rearrangement joins TRBV29-1 to TRBJ2-7; D is perhaps TRBD2 (6 bases). Germline values: CDR1 SQVTM, CDR2 ANQGSEA. The germline V and J ends were trimmed by 4 bases and 0 bases, with 13 bases remaining between them. This CDR3 has 14 residues. The CDR3 DNA follows: TGCAGCGTTGGTGGGGGGACCTCCTCCTACGAGCAGTACTTC. Residues: CSVGGGTSSYEQYF.

This clone turned up a few times. The chain carries TRBV27 and TRBJ2-7, with D perhaps TRBD1 (5 bases). Germline V CDR1 and CDR2: MNHEY, SMNVEV (reference sequence). CDR3 length equals 14 residues. V lost 5 bases, J lost 2 bases, and 13 bases lay in between. CDR3 protein: CASSPDRLPYEQYF. As DNA, the CDR3 is TGTGCCAGCAGTCCAGACAGATTACCCTACGAGCAGTACTTC.

The chain couples TRBV4-2 to TRBJ2-6; D is uncertain. The germline V and J ends were trimmed by 1 base and 1 base, with 5 bases remaining between them. Looked up from germline, CDR1 is LGHNA and CDR2 is YNFKEQ. The CDR3 is made up of 15 amino acids. This CDR3 reads CASSQARSGANVLTF. DNA for the CDR3: TGTGCCAGCAGCCAAGCGAGGTCTGGGGCCAACGTCCTGACTTTC.

This clone was seen only a few times. This chain joins TRBV9 and TRBJ1-3, with no clear D. Germline CDR1 is SGDLS and CDR2 is YYNGEE. There are 16 residues in the CDR3. V lost 4 bases to trimming and J lost 0 bases, with 14 bases between them. For the CDR3, the DNA is TGTGCCAGCAGCCCGGACGGGATGAGCTCTGGAAACACCATATATTTT. Protein: CASSPDGMSSGNTIYF.

The rearrangement uses TRBV28 and TRBJ1-2; 10 nucleotides match TRBD1. Germline CDR1 and CDR2: MDHEN and SYDVKM. CDR3 length: 13 amino acids. The trim removed 5 bases at V and 6 bases at J, leaving 3 bases unmatched. DNA of the CDR3: TGTGCCAGCAGTGCGGGACAGGGGAATGGCTACACCTTC. Amino acid sequence: CASSAGQGNGYTF.

The chain combines TRBV5-1 with TRBJ2-1, with 7 positions matching TRBD2. Germline trimming cut 4 bases from V and 8 bases from J; bases unmatched to any gene: 18. The CDR3 length is 17 residues. Germline CDR1 and CDR2: SGHRS and YFSETQ. The CDR3 DNA is TGCGCCAGCAGCCTGGGTGACCGGGGCCTTCGGGGGGATGAGCAGTTCTTC. Its translation: CASSLGDRGLRGDEQFF.

V gene TRBV6-4 combines with J gene TRBJ2-1; 10 nucleotides agree with TRBD2. The V and J ends lost 6 bases and 5 bases, in that order; junction bases with no gene match: 7. The CDR3 length is 15 residues. Germline-derived CDR1 and CDR2 are MRHNA and SNTAGT. CDR3 bases: TGTGCCAGCAGACGAGCGGGGGGGCGGGACAATGAGCAGTTCTTC. Protein product: CASRRAGGRDNEQFF.